Each of the 23 T cell receptor beta chains below was sequenced from the same sample in a study of blood T cell repertoires in COVID-19 (TCRdb year 2020). The method behind the library was the immunoSEQ multiplex PCR assay. This is the immuneACCESS table as TCRdb keeps it, with only in-frame sequences that have V and J called. A part of the clones is gone; compared with another copy, unresolved V genes explain less than half, and the rest is unexplained. The sample contains 310,000 or so clones, about 85% of them found a single time. The biggest ten clones account for approximately 5.3% of the sample. The sample consisted of PBMCs or T cells enriched from blood (not recorded which). These receptors all stem from a woman aged 25 to 39 who had recovered from COVID-19.

The chain employs TRBV5-6 and TRBJ2-7, with 10 bases aligning to TRBD2. The CDR3 totals 16 residues. Germline V lookup: CDR1 SGHDT, CDR2 YYEEEE. V shed 4 bases, J shed 3 bases, and the junction held 10 bases outside the gene matches. The CDR3 nucleotides are TGTGCCAGCAGCCGAGGGACTAGCGTCCCTCACTACGAGCAGTACTTC. This encodes CASSRGTSVPHYEQYF.

The chain uses TRBV27 and TRBJ2-1; tentative D call: TRBD1 (7 bases). CDR1 MNHEY and CDR2 SMNVEV come from the germline V gene (reference sequence). The CDR3 totals 17 residues. Trimming shortened V by 4 bases and J by 3 bases, and 19 bases separated the two germline ends. The CDR3 is CASSYQWTGGYYNEQFF. CDR3 nucleotides: TGTGCCAGCAGTTATCAATGGACAGGAGGGTACTACAATGAGCAGTTCTTC.

The V gene is TRBV11-2, the J gene TRBJ1-1; D ambiguous. This CDR3 has 16 amino acids. V was clipped by 3 bases and J by 0 bases, with 14 bases between them. In germline, CDR1 is SGHAT, CDR2 FQNNGV. The CDR3 DNA reads TGTGCCAGCAGCTTCGCAGGATCGGAGGTGAACACTGAAGCTTTCTTT. Its translation: CASSFAGSEVNTEAFF.

CDR3 in DNA: TGTGCCAGTAGTATAGAGGGACAGGCTTACTATGGCTACACCTTC. Its protein is CASSIEGQAYYGYTF. This chain joins TRBV19 and TRBJ1-2; 8 bases are a match to TRBD1. V gave up 0 bases and J gave up 3 bases; unmatched junction bases: 3. Per the germline V gene, CDR1 is LNHDA and CDR2 is SQIVND (reference sequence). The CDR3 is 15 residues long.

The chain joins TRBV21-1 to TRBJ2-3; the table assigns TRBD2, which was not confirmed against the DNA. TRBV21-1 is a documented pseudogene. CDR3 length: 15 residues. CDR3 nucleotides: TGTGCCACCCCCAAAGGGAGAGCCCATATGGATACGCAGTATTTT. Translated, it gives CATPKGRAHMDTQYF.

The V gene is TRBV9, the J gene TRBJ2-1, with 11 bases matching TRBD2. This CDR3 region has 16 residues. CDR1 is SGDLS, CDR2 YYNGEE, per germline. The ends lost 0 bases at V and 5 bases at J; junction bases unmatched: 4. CDR3: CASSVDPSGGHNEQFF. CDR3 bases: TGTGCCAGCAGCGTAGATCCTAGCGGGGGGCACAATGAGCAGTTCTTC.

The chain is built from TRBV18 and TRBJ2-3; D gene unclear. Trimming removed 2 bases from V and 4 bases from J, with 13 bases in between. Germline lookup yields CDR1 KGHSH and CDR2 LQKENI. The CDR3 sequence is 15 residues long. The CDR3 coding sequence is TGTGCCAGCTCACCATTCCAAAAGCAGGCAGATACGCAGTATTTT. Encoded protein: CASSPFQKQADTQYF.

The chain employs TRBV5-5 and TRBJ1-2, with D possibly being TRBD1 (5 bases). The CDR3 loop spans 15 amino acids. V dropped 4 bases and J dropped 5 bases, with 18 bases sitting between them. Germline loops: CDR1 SGHKS, CDR2 YYEKEE (reference sequence). CDR3 coding DNA: TGTGCCAGCAGCCCCACGACAGACGAGAAATATGGCTACACCTTC. Amino acids: CASSPTTDEKYGYTF.

The sample holds a few counts of this clone. CDR3 sequence (DNA): TGTGCCAGCAGCCAAGATATCCTCCCCTATGGCTACACCTTC. Translation gives CASSQDILPYGYTF. The chain links TRBV3-1 (or the pseudogene TRBV3-2) to TRBJ1-2; D ambiguous. CDR1 is LGHDT and CDR2 is YNNKEL in the germline V gene (reference sequence). This CDR3 contains 14 residues. Trimming removed 0 bases from V and 4 bases from J, with 9 bases in between.

The rearrangement uses TRBV2 and TRBJ1-4, with 8 positions matching TRBD1. The V gene end was trimmed by 6 bases and the J gene end by 2 bases; junction bases not matched to a gene: 2. Germline V gene data show CDR1 as SNHLY and CDR2 as FYNNEI. The CDR3 contains 14 residues. The CDR3: CASRTGATNEKLFF. In nucleotides, the CDR3 is TGTGCCAGCAGGACAGGGGCCACTAATGAAAAACTGTTTTTT.

The J gene is TRBJ1-2, the V gene TRBV6-1; 8 bases map to TRBD1. Germline CDR1 and CDR2: MNHNS and SASEGT. The V segment lost 2 bases and the J segment 4 bases; nucleotides outside the gene matches: 3. This CDR3 comprises 14 residues. CDR3 in amino acids: CASSEQGAGYGYTF. The CDR3 DNA is TGTGCCAGCAGTGAACAGGGGGCCGGCTATGGCTACACCTTC.

This sequence joins TRBV19 and TRBJ2-1; 11 nucleotides agree with TRBD2. Losses at the gene ends were 7 bases for V and 4 bases for J; bases not matched to a gene: 3. The CDR3 length is 14 residues. Germline V gene lookup returns CDR1 LNHDA and CDR2 SQIVND (reference sequence). The CDR3 DNA sequence: TGTGCCAGTAAGGGACTAGCGGTTTACAATGAGCAGTTCTTC. This codes for CASKGLAVYNEQFF.

The V gene is TRBV5-6, the J gene TRBJ2-2, with 10 positions matching TRBD2. This CDR3 has 19 amino acids. With V trimmed by 4 bases and J by 4 bases, 16 bases remained unmatched. The germline CDR1 and CDR2 sequences are SGHDT and YYEEEE. The DNA of the CDR3 is TGTGCCAGCAGCGCCTATGACCCTCCCGGGACTAGCGTCACCGGGGAGCTGTTTTTT. The encoded protein is CASSAYDPPGTSVTGELFF.

J is TRBJ2-5 and V is TRBV27; the match to TRBD2 covers 8 bases. Looked up from germline, CDR1 is MNHEY and CDR2 is SMNVEV (reference sequence). The CDR3 has 13 residues. Unmatched junction bases numbered 7, after V lost 3 bases and J lost 10 bases. The CDR3 DNA is TGTGCCAGCAGTTTCGCGGGGGGAGAGGTCCAGTACTTC. Translated: CASSFAGGEVQYF.

This chain uses TRBV5-6 with TRBJ1-5, with D unresolved. This CDR3 comprises 15 residues. CDR1 and CDR2 (germline): SGHDT, YYEEEE. Trimming left V 4 bases short and J 6 bases short, with 17 bases between. CDR3 region: CASSAKSDGIQPQHF. The CDR3 DNA is TGTGCCAGCAGCGCAAAATCGGACGGGATTCAGCCCCAGCATTTT.

J is TRBJ1-1 and V is TRBV18; a possible D gene is TRBD1 (5 bases). The V end was cut by 4 bases, the J end by 1 base, with 13 bases between. This CDR3 has 15 residues. Germline V CDR1 and CDR2: KGHSH, LQKENI. The CDR3 nucleotides read TGTGCCAGCTCACTTGGGGCGGACCCGAACACTGAAGCTTTCTTT. Its protein product is CASSLGADPNTEAFF.

The chain recombines TRBV5-4 with TRBJ2-1, with 13 bases that match TRBD2. The length of the CDR3 is 16 residues. The germline CDR1 and CDR2 sequences are SGHNT and YYREEE (reference sequence). V trimming: 2 bases; J trimming: 4 bases; junction bases outside the gene matches: 3. The CDR3 here is CASSLRLAGGYNEQFF. CDR3 in DNA: TGTGCCAGCAGCTTAAGACTAGCGGGGGGATACAATGAGCAGTTCTTC. Using reference TRBV5-4 and TRBJ2-1 for the parts outside the CDR3, the full variable domain is ETGVTQSPTHLIKTRGQQVTLRCSSQSGHNTVSWYQQALGQGPQFIFQYYREEENGRGNFPPRFSGLQFPNYSSELNVNALELDDSALYLCASSLRLAGGYNEQFFGPGTRLTVL.

This clone was detected only a few times. J is TRBJ1-3 and V is TRBV5-1; perhaps TRBD1 as D (5 bases). The CDR3 totals 15 residues. V shed 0 bases and J shed 3 bases, with 10 bases lying between them. Per germline, CDR1 SGHRS and CDR2 YFSETQ. CDR3 DNA sequence: TGCGCCAGCAGCTTGGAAACAGGTTTTGGAAACACCATATATTTT. This gives the protein CASSLETGFGNTIYF.

The V call is TRBV4-1, the J call TRBJ2-7, with unresolved D. Trimming stripped 7 bases from V and 2 bases from J, with 9 bases between. This CDR3 contains 12 residues. Germline values: CDR1 MGHRA, CDR2 YSYEKL. For the CDR3, the DNA is TGCGCCAGCATGAACAAAGCCTACGAGCAGTACTTC. It encodes CASMNKAYEQYF.

The rearrangement joins TRBV19 to TRBJ1-1; 8 nucleotides match TRBD1. The CDR3 length is 14 residues. V lost 6 bases to trimming and J lost 5 bases; unmatched junction nucleotides: 8. Germline CDR1 and CDR2: LNHDA and SQIVND (reference sequence). The CDR3 loop is CASSLQGVETEAFF. CDR3 coding DNA: TGTGCCAGTAGCCTACAGGGGGTGGAGACTGAAGCTTTCTTT.

V and J are TRBV3-1 (or the pseudogene TRBV3-2) and TRBJ2-5; 8 bases are shared with TRBD2. This CDR3 region has 15 residues. Germline CDR1 reads LGHDT; CDR2 reads YNNKEL (reference sequence). The V and J ends lost 1 base and 5 bases, in that order; junction bases with no gene match: 6. CDR3 loop: CASSQGSGVLETQYF. The CDR3 bases are TGTGCCAGCAGCCAAGGTAGCGGGGTATTGGAGACCCAGTACTTC.

The chain recombines TRBV18 with TRBJ2-7; 8 bases map to TRBD1. From germline, CDR1 is KGHSH and CDR2 LQKENI. The trim removed 5 bases at V and 6 bases at J, leaving 3 bases unmatched. The CDR3 contains 12 residues. This CDR3 reads CASSRTGREQYF. In nucleotides, the CDR3 is TGTGCCAGCTCAAGGACAGGGCGCGAGCAGTACTTC.

This chain links TRBV3-1 (or the pseudogene TRBV3-2) with TRBJ2-5; 12 bases fit TRBD2. In germline, CDR1 is LGHDT, CDR2 YNNKEL (reference sequence). The CDR3 runs 15 residues. The V and J ends lost 3 bases and 5 bases, in that order; junction bases with no gene match: 4. CDR3 residues: CASSHGLAGFETQYF. DNA of the CDR3: TGTGCCAGCAGCCATGGACTAGCGGGGTTTGAGACCCAGTACTTC.